This T cell receptor beta chain derives from a study of blood T cell repertoires in COVID-19. Libraries were prepared by immunoSEQ multiplex PCR; TCRdb keeps only in-frame clonotypes and omits some of them. The profile covers over 250,000 clones, with about nine tenths appearing a single time and about 9.8% taken by the ten largest. V gave up 6 bases and J gave up 4 bases, with 9 bases separating them. CDR3 length equals 12 residues. The germline V gene has CDR1 MDHEN and CDR2 SYDVKM. This chain connects TRBV28 to TRBJ1-2; D ambiguous. The sequence was collected from a man between 40 and 49 years old who had recovered from COVID-19. Input material: peripheral blood. CDR3 coding DNA: TGTGCCAGCAGCCCCCCCGGCTATGGCTACACCTTC. As protein: CASSPPGYGYTF.